Each of the 22 T cell receptor beta chains below was sequenced from the same sample in a study of technical replicates of blood from several donors (dated by TCRdb to the late 2010s). Receptor amplification or capture employed the immunoSEQ multiplex PCR assay. TCRdb limited this immuneACCESS table to in-frame rearrangements with V and J called. A share of clones is missing; checked studies link under half to unresolved V genes, and the rest is unexplained. Present in this sample are under 85,000 clones, 85% to 95% of which were seen just once. 0.35% to 0.4% of the sample is taken by the ten largest. Input material: T cells isolated from PBMCs. The receptors come from a human donor in good health.

The V call is TRBV7-9, the J call TRBJ2-1; D is undetermined. CDR3 length equals 13 residues. V was pared by 3 bases and J by 6 bases, with 9 bases between. The germline V gene has CDR1 SEHNR and CDR2 FQNEAQ (reference sequence). CDR3 amino acids: CASSFPSRNEQFF. The CDR3 nucleotides read TGTGCCAGCAGCTTTCCCAGTCGCAATGAGCAGTTCTTC.

V gene TRBV6-7 combines with J gene TRBJ1-4; possibly TRBD1 for D (5 bases). TRBV6-7 is labeled an ORF, and its function is uncertain. The V end was cut by 7 bases, the J end by 4 bases, with 34 bases between. There are 21 residues in the CDR3. Here the CDR3 DNA reads TGTGCCAGCACTCTATTTGGGACTAGGACGGTAGAAATACAAAATAATGAAAAACTGTTTTTT. This sequence encodes CASTLFGTRTVEIQNNEKLFF.

The CDR3 nucleotides are TGTGCCAGCAGCTTCTCTTACGAGCAGTACTTC. As protein: CASSFSYEQYF. This chain joins TRBV5-8 and TRBJ2-7; D call uncertain. The germline V and J ends were trimmed by 2 bases and 4 bases, with 4 bases remaining between them. CDR3 length equals 11 residues. Germline CDR1 is SGHTS and CDR2 is YDEGEE.

The J gene is TRBJ2-3, the V gene TRBV5-4, with 7 bases matching TRBD2. Unmatched junction bases numbered 16, after V lost 4 bases and J lost 2 bases. The CDR3 extends over 18 amino acids. Germline values: CDR1 SGHNT, CDR2 YYREEE (reference sequence). Here the CDR3 DNA reads TGTGCCAGCAGCGCGGTTACTTGGGGGGGAGGACTCACAGATACGCAGTATTTT. Translated, it gives CASSAVTWGGGLTDTQYF.

The rearrangement links TRBV25-1 to TRBJ1-1; D gene ambiguous. Germline CDR1 MGHDK, CDR2 SYGVNS. V lost 4 bases and J 4 bases, leaving 13 bases between the germline ends. CDR3 length equals 14 residues. CDR3 amino acids: CASSVTRESTEAFF. Written as DNA, the CDR3 is TGTGCCAGCAGTGTCACCCGGGAGTCCACTGAAGCTTTCTTT.

This clone was counted a single time. The chain combines TRBV7-8 with TRBJ1-1; D may be TRBD1 (6 bases). This CDR3 is built from 15 residues. Trimming stripped 6 bases from V and 1 base from J, with 15 bases between. In germline, CDR1 is SGHVS, CDR2 FQNEAQ. The CDR3 region has the DNA TGTGCCAGCAGAGGGGGTAGTCAGCAGAACACTGAAGCTTTCTTT. It translates to CASRGGSQQNTEAFF. Looking up the rest from reference TRBV7-8 and TRBJ1-1 gives the full variable domain: GAGVSQSPRYKVAKRGQDVALRCDPISGHVSLFWYQQALGQGPEFLTYFQNEAQLDKSGLPSDRFFAERPEGSVSTLKIQRTQQEDSAVYLCASRGGSQQNTEAFFGQGTRLTVV.

This CDR3 reads CASSGQGSFNEQFF. In nucleotides, the CDR3 is TGTGCCAGCAGCGGACAGGGGTCTTTCAATGAGCAGTTCTTC. This sequence joins TRBV9 and TRBJ2-1, with 8 positions matching TRBD1. V trimming: 3 bases; J trimming: 6 bases; junction bases outside the gene matches: 5. This CDR3 spans 14 amino acids. The germline gives CDR1 SGDLS, CDR2 YYNGEE. Combining the CDR3 with reference TRBV9 and TRBJ2-1 gives the whole variable domain DSGVTQTPKHLITATGQRVTLRCSPRSGDLSVYWYQQSLDQGLQFLIQYYNGEERAKGNILERFSAQQFPDLHSELNLSSLELGDSALYFCASSGQGSFNEQFFGPGTRLTVL.

This chain connects TRBV19 to TRBJ2-3; D perhaps matches TRBD1 (6 bases). The ends were cut back, 2 bases at V and 3 bases at J, with 6 bases in the middle. This CDR3 has 13 amino acids. Germline assignment: CDR1 LNHDA and CDR2 SQIVND (reference sequence). CDR3 region: CASSITGTDTQYF. In DNA, the CDR3 is TGTGCCAGTAGTATAACAGGGACAGATACGCAGTATTTT.

The chain has TRBV6-1 and TRBJ1-5, with D possibly being TRBD1 (6 bases). Trimming shortened V by 4 bases and J by 4 bases, and 14 bases separated the two germline ends. Per the germline V gene, CDR1 is MNHNS and CDR2 is SASEGT. This CDR3 has 15 residues. CDR3 amino acids: CASSGPPTGNQPQHF. The CDR3 DNA sequence: TGTGCCAGCAGTGGCCCTCCAACAGGGAATCAGCCCCAGCATTTT.

The chain is built from TRBV7-8 and TRBJ2-7, with 10 bases that match TRBD2. Germline lookup yields CDR1 SGHVS and CDR2 FQNEAQ. This CDR3 has 14 residues. The trim removed 4 bases at V and 4 bases at J, leaving 4 bases unmatched. The chain's CDR3 is CASSSEREGYEQYF. The CDR3 DNA follows: TGTGCCAGCAGCTCGGAGCGGGAGGGGTACGAGCAGTACTTC.

This chain connects TRBV27 to TRBJ1-1; D might be TRBD1 (5 bases). Germline assignment: CDR1 MNHEY and CDR2 SMNVEV (reference sequence). Trimming shortened V by 4 bases and J by 0 bases, and 15 bases separated the two germline ends. The CDR3 extends over 16 amino acids. DNA for the CDR3: TGTGCCAGCAGTTCAGGTCGGACAATCATGAACACTGAAGCTTTCTTT. Its translation is CASSSGRTIMNTEAFF.

The rearrangement links TRBV5-1 to TRBJ1-4; 7 bases align to TRBD1. The J segment lost 3 bases and the V segment lost 7 bases, leaving 9 bases of the junction unmatched. CDR3 size: 15 residues. Germline CDR1 and CDR2: SGHRS and YFSETQ. The CDR3 nucleotides are TGCGCCAGCTCGATAACCGGGACAGCTAATGAAAAACTGTTTTTT. Translated: CASSITGTANEKLFF.

J is TRBJ2-7 and V is TRBV7-8; 10 positions match TRBD1. V lost 1 base to trimming and J lost 3 bases; unmatched junction nucleotides: 9. Germline V lookup: CDR1 SGHVS, CDR2 FQNEAQ. This CDR3 is built from 17 residues. CDR3 DNA sequence: TGTGCCAGCAGCTTAGGATTTATCGGACAGGGGGTCTACGAGCAGTACTTC. It encodes CASSLGFIGQGVYEQYF.

This chain links TRBV2 with TRBJ2-3; 12 bases match TRBD2. Looked up from germline, CDR1 is SNHLY and CDR2 is FYNNEI. V gave up 5 bases and J gave up 6 bases; unmatched junction bases: 6. The CDR3 runs 15 residues. The CDR3 nucleotides are TGTGCCAGCAGTCAGACTAGCGGGAGTCGTGATACGCAGTATTTT. This gives the protein CASSQTSGSRDTQYF. The whole variable domain, filled in from reference TRBV2 and TRBJ2-3, reads EPEVTQTPSHQVTQMGQEVILRCVPISNHLYFYWYRQILGQKVEFLVSFYNNEISEKSEIFDDQFSVERPDGSNFTLKIRSTKLEDSAMYFCASSQTSGSRDTQYFGPGTRLTVL.

The V and J genes are TRBV6-5 and TRBJ1-1; D not resolved. Trimming cost V 8 bases and J 1 base, with 8 bases left between them. This CDR3 comprises 12 residues. Germline loops: CDR1 MNHEY, CDR2 SVGAGI. The CDR3 DNA sequence: TGTGCCAGCTGCTCCGGGAACACTGAAGCTTTCTTT. The encoded protein is CASCSGNTEAFF.

This chain joins TRBV5-6 and TRBJ1-5; possible D gene TRBD1, 6 bases. The CDR3 is 15 amino acids. Trimming stripped 1 base from V and 3 bases from J, with 11 bases between. Germline CDR1 reads SGHDT; CDR2 reads YYEEEE. In DNA form, the CDR3 reads TGTGCCAGCAGCTTGTCTCCAGGGGCCAATCAGCCCCAGCATTTT. It specifies CASSLSPGANQPQHF.

The V gene is TRBV19, the J gene TRBJ2-7; D call uncertain. The ends were cut back, 4 bases at V and 3 bases at J, with 10 bases in the middle. The germline CDR1 and CDR2 sequences are LNHDA and SQIVND (reference sequence). The CDR3 consists of 13 residues. CDR3 protein: CASSTGPDYEQYF. The DNA for the CDR3 is TGTGCCAGTAGTACGGGTCCCGACTACGAGCAGTACTTC.

The V gene is TRBV19, the J gene TRBJ2-1; the match to TRBD2 covers 8 bases. The CDR3 covers 15 residues. The ends lost 11 bases at V and 3 bases at J; junction bases unmatched: 12. Germline CDR1 and CDR2: LNHDA and SQIVND (reference sequence). DNA for the CDR3: TGTGCCTCAAAGGGGCGGGAGGTAGGCTACAATGAGCAGTTCTTC. Encoded protein: CASKGREVGYNEQFF.

CDR3 in amino acids: CASSLGLEPEQYF. CDR3 sequence (DNA): TGTGCCAGCAGCTTGGGACTAGAGCCCGAGCAGTACTTC. V and J are TRBV13 and TRBJ2-7; 8 bases agree with TRBD2. This CDR3 contains 13 residues. Germline CDR1 reads PRHDT; CDR2 reads FYEKMQ (reference sequence). The V gene end was trimmed by 3 bases and the J gene end by 6 bases; junction bases not matched to a gene: 4.

CDR3 DNA sequence: TGTGCCAGCAGTCCGAGGACAGGAAGGACAAGGTATGGCTACACCTTC. This codes for CASSPRTGRTRYGYTF. This chain links TRBV6-4 with TRBJ1-2, with 7 bases matching TRBD1. Unmatched junction bases numbered 14, after V lost 5 bases and J lost 5 bases. This CDR3 is 16 amino acids long. Germline loops: CDR1 MRHNA, CDR2 SNTAGT.

The chain carries TRBV6-5 and TRBJ2-2; D may be TRBD2 (6 bases). The length of the CDR3 is 16 residues. V dropped 1 base and J dropped 2 bases, with 11 bases sitting between them. Germline V gene lookup returns CDR1 MNHEY and CDR2 SVGAGI. The CDR3, as DNA: TGTGCCAGCAGTTACTGGGCCGGGGGTAACACCGGGGAGCTGTTTTTT. As protein: CASSYWAGGNTGELFF.

This rearrangement joins TRBV19 to TRBJ1-5; TRBD1 might be the D (6 bases). V lost 5 bases to trimming and J lost 2 bases, with 13 bases between them. CDR1 LNHDA and CDR2 SQIVND come from the germline V gene (reference sequence). The CDR3 length is 15 residues. In nucleotides, the CDR3 is TGTGCCAGTAGTGTACAGGGAAGGGGCAATCAGCCCCAGCATTTT. This codes for CASSVQGRGNQPQHF.